This T cell receptor beta chain was captured by sequencing in a study of blood T cell repertoires in COVID-19. Clones were sequenced by immunoSEQ multiplex PCR, and TCRdb holds only the in-frame ones, with some missing. Of hundreds of thousands of clones detected, around 84% appear once; the ten largest clones hold 1.9%. Which cohort a participant joined came from the clinical history participants gave. Germline V CDR1 and CDR2: MGHDK, SYGVNS. V was clipped by 1 base and J by 5 bases, with 8 bases between them. The length of the CDR3 is 13 residues. This receptor was obtained from a woman in her twenties or thirties who had been exposed to COVID-19. J is TRBJ1-2 and V is TRBV25-1; D gene uncertain. Sequenced input: PBMCs or T cells enriched from blood (not recorded which). The CDR3 DNA reads TGTGCCAGCAGTGAATGGGGAGGATATGGCTACACCTTC. It translates to CASSEWGGYGYTF.